This T cell receptor (beta chain) is from a study of human T cells and chemical hapten exposure. Study information: The cohort included alopecia areata under or over 50% scalp, totalis and universalis.

This clonotype showed up just a few times. Individual cDNA molecules each carried unique molecular identifiers attached by the library. TCRdb ran MiXCR on the RACE reads and lists one entry per CDR3 protein. This table holds 56,000 or so distinct CDR3 sequences, 9.6% found once. Time point indicated: pre-sensitization, week 0. Treatment denoted: therapeutic diphenylcyclopropenone sensitization with weekly scalp DPC. Total RNA was extracted from unfractionated whole blood. Samples of blood were obtained prior to the application of each patch test. Here the sequenced sample was whole blood, taken in connection with sensitization to the hapten diphenylcyclopropenone (DPC). This clonotype was obtained from a woman aged 25 to 45 with alopecia areata. Some clones in this sample may be carry-over from other donors' samples.

Here the CDR3 DNA reads TGTGCCAGTAGTCCAAGGACAGGGACTTCACCCCTCCACTTT. Protein product: CASSPRTGTSPLHF. The chain employs TRBV19 and TRBJ1-6, with 8 bases lining up with TRBD1. The CDR3 is made up of 14 amino acids. Losses at the gene ends were 5 bases for V and 9 bases for J; bases not matched to a gene: 6. Germline CDR1 reads LNHDA; CDR2 reads SQIVND (reference sequence).